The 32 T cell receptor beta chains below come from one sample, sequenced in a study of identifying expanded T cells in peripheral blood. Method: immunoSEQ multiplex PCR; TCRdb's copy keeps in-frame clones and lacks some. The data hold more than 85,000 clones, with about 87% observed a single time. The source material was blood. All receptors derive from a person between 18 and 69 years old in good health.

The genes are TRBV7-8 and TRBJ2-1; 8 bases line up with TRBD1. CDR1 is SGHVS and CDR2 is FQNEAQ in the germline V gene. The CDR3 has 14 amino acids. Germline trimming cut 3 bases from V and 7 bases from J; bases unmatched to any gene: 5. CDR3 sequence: CASSFGQGQNEQFF. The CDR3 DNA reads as TGTGCCAGCAGCTTTGGACAGGGACAGAATGAGCAGTTCTTC.

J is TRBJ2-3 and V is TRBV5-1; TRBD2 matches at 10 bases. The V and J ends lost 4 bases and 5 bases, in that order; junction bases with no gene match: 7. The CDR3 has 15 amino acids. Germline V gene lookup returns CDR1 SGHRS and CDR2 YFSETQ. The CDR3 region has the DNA TGCGCCAGCAGCCCCAGCGGGGGGGCTGGAGATACGCAGTATTTT. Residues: CASSPSGGAGDTQYF.

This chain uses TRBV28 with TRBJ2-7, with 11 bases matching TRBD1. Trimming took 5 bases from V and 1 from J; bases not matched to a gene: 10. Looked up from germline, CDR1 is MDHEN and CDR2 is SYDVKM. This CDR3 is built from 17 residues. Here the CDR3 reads CASSTSGTGGKSYEQYF. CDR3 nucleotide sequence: TGTGCCAGCAGTACGTCCGGGACAGGGGGGAAGTCCTACGAGCAGTACTTC.

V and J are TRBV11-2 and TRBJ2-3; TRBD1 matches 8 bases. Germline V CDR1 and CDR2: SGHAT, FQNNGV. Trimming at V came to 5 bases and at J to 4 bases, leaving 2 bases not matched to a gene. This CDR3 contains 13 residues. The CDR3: CASSPTGADTQYF. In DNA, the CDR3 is TGTGCCAGCAGCCCGACAGGGGCAGATACGCAGTATTTT.

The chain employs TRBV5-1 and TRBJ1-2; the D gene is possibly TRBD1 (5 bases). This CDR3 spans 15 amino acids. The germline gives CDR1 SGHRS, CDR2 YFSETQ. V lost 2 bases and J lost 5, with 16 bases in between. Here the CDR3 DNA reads TGCGCCAGCAGCTTAACCTCGGGACTGACTTATGGCTACACCTTC. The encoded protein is CASSLTSGLTYGYTF.

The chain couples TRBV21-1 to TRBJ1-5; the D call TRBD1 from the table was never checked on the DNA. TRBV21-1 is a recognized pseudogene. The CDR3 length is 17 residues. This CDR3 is CASSKRKDRESNQPQHF. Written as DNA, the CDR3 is TGTGCCAGCAGCAAACGGAAGGACAGGGAGAGCAATCAGCCCCAGCATTTT.

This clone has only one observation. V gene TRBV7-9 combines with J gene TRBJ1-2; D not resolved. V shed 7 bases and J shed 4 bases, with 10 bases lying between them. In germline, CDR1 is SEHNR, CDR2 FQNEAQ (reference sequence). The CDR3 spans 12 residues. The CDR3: CASTEDGYGYTF. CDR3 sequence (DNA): TGTGCCAGCACCGAGGACGGCTATGGCTACACCTTC. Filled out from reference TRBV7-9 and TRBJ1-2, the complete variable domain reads DTGVSQNPRHKITKRGQNVTFRCDPISEHNRLYWYRQTLGQGPEFLTYFQNEAQLEKSRLLSDRFSAERPKGSFSTLEIQRTEQGDSAMYLCASTEDGYGYTFGSGTRLTVV.

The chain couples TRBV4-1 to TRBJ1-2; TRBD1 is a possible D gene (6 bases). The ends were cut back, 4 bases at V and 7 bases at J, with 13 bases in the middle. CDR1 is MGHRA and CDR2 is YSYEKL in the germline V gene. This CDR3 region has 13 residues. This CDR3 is CASSPQGGSGYTF. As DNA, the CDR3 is TGCGCCAGCAGCCCTCAAGGGGGAAGTGGCTACACCTTC.

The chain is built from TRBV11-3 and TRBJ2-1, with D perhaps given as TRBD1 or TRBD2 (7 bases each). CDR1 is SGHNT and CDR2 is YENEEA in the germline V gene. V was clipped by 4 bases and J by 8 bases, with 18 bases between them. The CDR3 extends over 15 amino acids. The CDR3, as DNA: TGTGCCAGCAGCTCCTCACCAGGGGGGGTTGATGAGCAGTTCTTC. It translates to CASSSSPGGVDEQFF.

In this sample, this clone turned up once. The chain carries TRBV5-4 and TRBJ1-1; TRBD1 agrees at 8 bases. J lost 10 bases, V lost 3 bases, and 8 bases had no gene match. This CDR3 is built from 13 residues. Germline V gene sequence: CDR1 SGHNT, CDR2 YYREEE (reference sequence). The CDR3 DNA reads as TGTGCCAGCAGCTCGCAGGGGGCAGGTTTAGCTTTCTTT. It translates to CASSSQGAGLAFF.

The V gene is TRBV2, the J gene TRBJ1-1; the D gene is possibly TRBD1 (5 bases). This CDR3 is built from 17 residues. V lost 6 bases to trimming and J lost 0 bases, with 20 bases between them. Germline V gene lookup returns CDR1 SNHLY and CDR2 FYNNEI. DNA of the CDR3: TGTGCCAGCAGACAACGGGGCAGTGGGGTTATGAACACTGAAGCTTTCTTT. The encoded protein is CASRQRGSGVMNTEAFF.

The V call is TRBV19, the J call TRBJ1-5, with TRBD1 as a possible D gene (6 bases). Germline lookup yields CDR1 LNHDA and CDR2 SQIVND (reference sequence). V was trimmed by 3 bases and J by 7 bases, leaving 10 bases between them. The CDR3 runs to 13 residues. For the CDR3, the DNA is TGTGCCAGTAGTATCAACAGGGACCAGCCCCAGCATTTT. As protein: CASSINRDQPQHF. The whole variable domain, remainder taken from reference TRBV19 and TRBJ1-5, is DGGITQSPKYLFRKEGQNVTLSCEQNLNHDAMYWYRQDPGQGLRLIYYSQIVNDFQKGDIAEGYSVSREKKESFPLTVTSAQKNPTAFYLCASSINRDQPQHFGDGTRLSIL.

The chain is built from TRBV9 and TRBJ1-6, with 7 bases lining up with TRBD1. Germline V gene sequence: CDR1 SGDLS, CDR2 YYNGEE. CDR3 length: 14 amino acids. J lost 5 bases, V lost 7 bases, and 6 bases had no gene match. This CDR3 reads CASSGTADNSPLHF. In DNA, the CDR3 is TGTGCCAGCTCTGGGACAGCCGATAATTCACCCCTCCACTTT.

This chain's CDR3 is CASSPGTARYEQYF. The CDR3 nucleotides read TGTGCCAGCAGCCCGGGGACAGCTCGATACGAGCAGTACTTC. This chain uses TRBV5-6 with TRBJ2-7; TRBD1 matches at 7 bases. The CDR3 runs 14 residues. CDR1 and CDR2 from the germline V gene are SGHDT and YYEEEE. The junction had 8 bases not matched to a gene; V was cut back by 4 bases and J by 4 bases.

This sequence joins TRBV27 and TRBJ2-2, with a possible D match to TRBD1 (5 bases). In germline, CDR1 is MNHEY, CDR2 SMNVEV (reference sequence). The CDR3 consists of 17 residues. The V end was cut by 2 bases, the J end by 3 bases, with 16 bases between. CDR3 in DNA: TGTGCCAGCAGTTTAAGGGGCCTAGGTAGGGACACCGGGGAGCTGTTTTTT. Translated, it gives CASSLRGLGRDTGELFF.

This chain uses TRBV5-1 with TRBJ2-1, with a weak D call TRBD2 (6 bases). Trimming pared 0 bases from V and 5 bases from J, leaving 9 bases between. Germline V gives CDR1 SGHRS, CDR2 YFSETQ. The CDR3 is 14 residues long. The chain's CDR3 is CASSLVIADNEQFF. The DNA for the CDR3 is TGCGCCAGCAGCTTGGTGATAGCGGACAATGAGCAGTTCTTC.

The CDR3 protein is CASFDSRVSGELFF. In DNA form, the CDR3 reads TGTGCCAGTTTCGACTCTAGAGTTTCCGGGGAGCTGTTTTTT. The rearrangement joins TRBV19 to TRBJ2-2; D uncertain. Per the germline V gene, CDR1 is LNHDA and CDR2 is SQIVND (reference sequence). V lost 8 bases to trimming and J lost 6 bases, with 16 bases between them. There are 14 residues in the CDR3.

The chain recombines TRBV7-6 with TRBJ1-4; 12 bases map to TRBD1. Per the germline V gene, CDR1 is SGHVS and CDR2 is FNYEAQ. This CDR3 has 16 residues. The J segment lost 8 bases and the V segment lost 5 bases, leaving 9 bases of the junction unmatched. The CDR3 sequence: CASSKERDRGLEKLFF. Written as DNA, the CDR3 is TGTGCCAGCAGCAAAGAAAGGGACAGGGGGCTGGAAAAACTGTTTTTT.

The CDR3 protein is CASSENTGELFF. The CDR3 nucleotides are TGTGCCAGCAGCGAGAACACCGGGGAGCTGTTTTTT. V is TRBV7-8 and J is TRBJ2-2, with D hard to call. CDR1 and CDR2 (germline): SGHVS, FQNEAQ. The CDR3 spans 12 residues. Trimming took 5 bases from V and 1 from J, leaving 2 bases between them.

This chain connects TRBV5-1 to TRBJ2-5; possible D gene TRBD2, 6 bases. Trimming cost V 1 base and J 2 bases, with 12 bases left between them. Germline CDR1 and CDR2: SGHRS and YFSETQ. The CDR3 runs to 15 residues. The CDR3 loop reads CASSLSWGEQETQYF. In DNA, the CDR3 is TGCGCCAGCAGCTTGTCGTGGGGGGAGCAAGAGACCCAGTACTTC.

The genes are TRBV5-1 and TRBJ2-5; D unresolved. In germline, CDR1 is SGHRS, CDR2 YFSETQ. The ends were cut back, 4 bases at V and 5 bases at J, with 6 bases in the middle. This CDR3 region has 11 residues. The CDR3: CASSGWETQYF. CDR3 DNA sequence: TGCGCCAGCAGCGGTTGGGAGACCCAGTACTTC.

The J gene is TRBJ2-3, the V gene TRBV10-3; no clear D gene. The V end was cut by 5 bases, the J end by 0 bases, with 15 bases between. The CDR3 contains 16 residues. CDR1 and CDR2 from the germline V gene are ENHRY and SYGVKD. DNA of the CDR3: TGTGCCATCAGTTCGAAGGGCATATCTAGCACAGATACGCAGTATTTT. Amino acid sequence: CAISSKGISSTDTQYF.

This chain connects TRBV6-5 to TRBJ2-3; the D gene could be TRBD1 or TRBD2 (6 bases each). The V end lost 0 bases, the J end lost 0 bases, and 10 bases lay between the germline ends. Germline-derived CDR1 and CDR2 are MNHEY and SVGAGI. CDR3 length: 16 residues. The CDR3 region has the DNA TGTGCCAGCAGTTACTCGCCGGGGGCGAGCACAGATACGCAGTATTTT. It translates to CASSYSPGASTDTQYF.

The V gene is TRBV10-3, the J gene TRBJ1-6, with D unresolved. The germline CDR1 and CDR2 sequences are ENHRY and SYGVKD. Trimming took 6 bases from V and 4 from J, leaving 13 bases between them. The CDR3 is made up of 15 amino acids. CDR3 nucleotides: TGTGCCATCAGCCCCCGGACGGATTATAATTCACCCCTCCACTTT. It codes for CAISPRTDYNSPLHF.

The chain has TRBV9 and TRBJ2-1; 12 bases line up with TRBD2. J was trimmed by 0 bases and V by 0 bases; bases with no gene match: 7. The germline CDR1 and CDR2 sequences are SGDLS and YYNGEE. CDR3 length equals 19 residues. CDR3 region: CASSVVRLAGESSYNEQFF. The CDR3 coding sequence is TGTGCCAGCAGCGTAGTTCGACTAGCGGGGGAGAGCTCCTACAATGAGCAGTTCTTC.

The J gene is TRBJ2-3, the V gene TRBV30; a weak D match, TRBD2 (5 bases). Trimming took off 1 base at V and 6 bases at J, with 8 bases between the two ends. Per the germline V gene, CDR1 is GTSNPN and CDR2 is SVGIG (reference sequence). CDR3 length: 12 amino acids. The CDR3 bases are TGTGCCTGGAGTGGAGGGTTGGATACGCAGTATTTT. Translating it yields CAWSGGLDTQYF.

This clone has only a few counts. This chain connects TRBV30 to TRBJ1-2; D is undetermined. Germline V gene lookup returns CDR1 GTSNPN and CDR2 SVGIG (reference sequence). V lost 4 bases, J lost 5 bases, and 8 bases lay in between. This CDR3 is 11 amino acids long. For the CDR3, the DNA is TGTGCCTGGAAATGGGGTTATGGCTACACCTTC. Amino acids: CAWKWGYGYTF.

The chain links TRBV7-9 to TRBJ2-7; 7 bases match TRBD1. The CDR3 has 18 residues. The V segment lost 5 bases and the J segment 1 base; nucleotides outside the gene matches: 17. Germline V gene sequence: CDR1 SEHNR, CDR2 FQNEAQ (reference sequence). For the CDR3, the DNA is TGTGCCAGCAGCCCATTACCGATGACAGGGTCTAGGTCCTACGAGCAGTACTTC. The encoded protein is CASSPLPMTGSRSYEQYF.

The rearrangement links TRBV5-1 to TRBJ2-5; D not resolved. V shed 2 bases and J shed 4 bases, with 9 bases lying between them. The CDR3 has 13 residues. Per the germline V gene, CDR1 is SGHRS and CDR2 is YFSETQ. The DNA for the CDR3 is TGCGCCAGCAGCTTACGACCCTCAGAGACCCAGTACTTC. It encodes CASSLRPSETQYF.

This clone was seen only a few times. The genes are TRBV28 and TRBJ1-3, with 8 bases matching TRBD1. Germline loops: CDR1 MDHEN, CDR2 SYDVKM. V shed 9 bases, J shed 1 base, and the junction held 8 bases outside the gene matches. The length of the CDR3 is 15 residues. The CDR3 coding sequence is TGTGCCAGTTGCCCGGGGACAGGATCTGGAAACACCATATATTTT. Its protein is CASCPGTGSGNTIYF.

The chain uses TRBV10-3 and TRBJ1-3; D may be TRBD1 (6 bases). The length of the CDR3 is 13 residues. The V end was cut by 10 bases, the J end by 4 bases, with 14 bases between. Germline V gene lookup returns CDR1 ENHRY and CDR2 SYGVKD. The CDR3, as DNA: TGTGCCACGAGCCAGGGGTCGGGAAACACCATATATTTT. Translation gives CATSQGSGNTIYF.

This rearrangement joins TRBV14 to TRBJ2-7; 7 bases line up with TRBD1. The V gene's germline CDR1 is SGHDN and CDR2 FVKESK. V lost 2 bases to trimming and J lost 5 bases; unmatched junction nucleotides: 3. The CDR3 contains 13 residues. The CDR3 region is CASSQIDRDEQYF. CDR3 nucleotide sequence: TGTGCCAGCAGCCAAATTGACAGGGACGAGCAGTACTTC.